These T cell receptor beta chains were read from a single sample in a study of CD8+ T cells in alopecia areata. Sequenced by immunoSEQ multiplex PCR; TCRdb stores in-frame clones only, minus some. The data hold 150,000 to 250,000 clones, with about 60% observed a single time. This material consisted of CD4+ T cells sorted from blood, taken at week 4, from a patient treated with tofacitinib. These receptors were collected from a human donor with alopecia areata. CDR3s include the opening cysteine and the closing phenylalanine or tryptophan. A D gene is named only where the DNA matches it firmly. For some rows the clone size is stated as once, few or many, or as a class when expanded; others skip it.

once TRBJ1-2 TRBD1 TRBV30 CASLLARGLNYGYTF TGTGCCTCGCTACTCGCCAGGGGGCTGAACTATGGCTACACCTTC
- TRBJ2-3 TRBD1 TRBV29-1 CSVWTGDDTQYF TGCAGCGTTTGGACAGGGGATGATACGCAGTATTTT
- TRBJ2-2 - TRBV4-1 CASSQARGTNTGELFF TGCGCCAGCAGCCAAGCTCGCGGGACCAACACCGGGGAGCTGTTTTTT
- TRBJ1-2 - TRBV5-1 CASSSGGQVINYGYTF TGCGCCAGCAGCTCTGGGGGTCAAGTTATTAACTATGGCTACACCTTC
once TRBJ2-5 TRBD1 TRBV30 CAWTRDSQETQYF TGTGCCTGGACCCGGGACAGTCAAGAGACCCAGTACTTC
- TRBJ2-5 - TRBV27 CASRTGEYQETQYF TGTGCCAGCCGCACGGGGGAATACCAAGAGACCCAGTACTTC
- TRBJ2-1 - TRBV25-1 CASSEWGKRGYNEQFF TGTGCCAGCAGTGAATGGGGGAAACGCGGCTACAATGAGCAGTTCTTC
- TRBJ1-5 - TRBV5-1 CASSLDGTSNQPQHF TGCGCCAGCAGCTTGGACGGGACCAGCAATCAGCCCCAGCATTTT
- TRBJ1-3 - TRBV5-4 CASSEIQGPSGNTIYF TGTGCCAGCAGCGAAATACAGGGCCCCTCTGGAAACACCATATATTTT
- TRBJ2-5 - TRBV30 CAWNVGETQYF TGTGCCTGGAACGTGGGGGAGACCCAGTACTTC
- TRBJ2-5 TRBD2 TRBV7-6 CASSPLAGRETQYF TGTGCCAGCAGCCCTCTAGCGGGGAGGGAGACCCAGTACTTC
- TRBJ1-2 - TRBV6-1 CASSEVLNYGYTF TGTGCCAGCAGTGAAGTCCTTAACTATGGCTACACCTTC
- TRBJ1-5 - TRBV4-1 CASSQERATGPQHF TGCGCCAGCAGCCAAGAACGGGCTACGGGGCCCCAGCATTTT
- TRBJ2-5 - TRBV30 CAWTRGPISETQYF TGTGCCTGGACTAGGGGTCCAATATCGGAGACCCAGTACTTC
- TRBJ2-3 TRBD2 TRBV30 CARTGGAFTDTQYF TGTGCCCGCACCGGGGGGGCCTTCACAGATACGCAGTATTTT
- TRBJ2-1 TRBD2 TRBV14 CASSPRVTSGGFSSYNEQFF TGTGCCAGCAGCCCACGAGTAACTAGCGGGGGGTTCAGCTCCTACAATGAGCAGTTCTTC
few TRBJ1-5 - TRBV5-4 CASSLRGSSQPQHF TGTGCCAGCAGCTTGAGGGGCAGTAGTCAGCCCCAGCATTTT
- TRBJ1-1 - TRBV7-2 CASSLQGTSTEAFF TGTGCCAGCAGCTTACAGGGGACGAGCACTGAAGCTTTCTTT
few TRBJ2-1 - TRBV5-1 CASKVLDGAYNEQFF TGCGCCAGCAAAGTCCTGGACGGGGCCTACAATGAGCAGTTCTTC
- TRBJ2-6 - TRBV5-1 CASSRGDTFSGANVLTF TGCGCCAGCAGCCGGGGGGACACCTTCTCTGGGGCCAACGTCCTGACTTTC